A selection of T cell receptor beta chains follows, all from one sample in a study of cytomegalovirus exposure and HLA in healthy donors. The table came from immunoSEQ multiplex PCR; TCRdb's copy has only in-frame clones and leaves some out. This table lists roughly 60,000 clones. Material for sequencing was PBMCs. The source of these receptors is a male donor in good health and CMV-seronegative. CDR3s include the opening cysteine and the closing phenylalanine or tryptophan. D genes are given only for firm matches.

j_call v_call d_call cdr3_aa cdr3_nt
TRBJ2-2 TRBV30 NA CAWTGDWNTGELFF TGTGCCTGGACGGGAGATTGGAACACCGGGGAGCTGTTTTTT
TRBJ1-2 TRBV19 NA CASSTPGDNDGYTF TGTGCCAGTAGTACCCCAGGGGATAACGATGGCTACACCTTC
TRBJ2-1 TRBV7-6 TRBD2 CASSAGGGRYNEQFF TGTGCCAGCAGCGCGGGGGGGGGCCGTTATAATGAGCAGTTCTTC
TRBJ2-1 TRBV28 NA CASTKRGGGEQFF TGTGCCAGCACCAAAAGGGGTGGCGGTGAGCAGTTCTTC
TRBJ2-5 TRBV5-4 TRBD2 CASSFGLAVQETQYF TGTGCCAGCAGCTTTGGACTAGCGGTCCAAGAGACCCAGTACTTC
TRBJ2-7 TRBV30 TRBD1 CAWSYRGEEYF TGTGCCTGGAGTTACAGGGGTGAAGAGTACTTC
TRBJ1-2 TRBV28 NA CASSFGGYGYTF TGTGCCAGCAGTTTCGGGGGCTATGGCTACACCTTC
TRBJ1-2 TRBV7-2 NA CASSLAVDSDYGYTF TGTGCCAGCAGCTTAGCGGTGGACAGCGACTATGGCTACACCTTC
TRBJ1-2 TRBV30 NA CAWNPSSNGYTF TGTGCCTGGAACCCCTCAAGCAATGGCTACACCTTC
TRBJ1-1 TRBV7-9 NA CASSPTSDTGWEAFF TGTGCCAGCAGCCCAACCTCGGACACCGGGTGGGAAGCTTTCTTT
TRBJ2-3 TRBV2 TRBD2 CASSGSGGADTQYF TGTGCCAGCTCGGGTAGCGGGGGGGCCGATACGCAGTATTTT
TRBJ2-1 TRBV7-9 TRBD2 CASSRPLAGGPHEQFF TGTGCCAGCAGCAGACCTCTAGCGGGGGGGCCCCATGAGCAGTTCTTC
TRBJ1-1 TRBV10-3 NA CATSSIGDTEAFF TGTGCCACATCGTCCATCGGGGACACTGAAGCTTTCTTT
TRBJ1-1 TRBV7-9 NA CASSQMGRGNTEAFF TGTGCCAGCAGCCAGATGGGCAGGGGGAACACTGAAGCTTTCTTT
TRBJ1-1 TRBV28 TRBD1 CASLGQGPLVRSEAFF TGTGCCAGCTTGGGACAGGGCCCTTTGGTCCGTTCGGAAGCTTTCTTT
TRBJ1-6 TRBV28 NA CASSLVGAGYNSPLHF TGTGCCAGCAGTTTAGTAGGGGCCGGCTATAATTCACCCCTCCACTTT
TRBJ2-7 TRBV19 TRBD2 CASPSSGREVQYF TGTGCCAGCCCAAGCTCCGGGAGGGAGGTGCAGTACTTC
TRBJ2-5 TRBV5-1 NA CASRAGTLETQYF TGCGCCAGCAGAGCCGGGACTTTAGAGACCCAGTACTTC
TRBJ2-2 TRBV7-8 TRBD2 CASRPGLAGMAGELFF TGTGCCAGCAGACCGGGACTAGCCGGAATGGCCGGGGAGCTGTTTTTT
TRBJ2-2 TRBV7-2 NA CASSSAESHAGELFF TGTGCCAGCAGCTCAGCAGAGTCCCACGCCGGGGAGCTGTTTTTT
TRBJ2-1 TRBV28 TRBD2 CASSSPGLAGRWNEQFF TGTGCCAGCAGTTCCCCGGGGCTAGCGGGAAGATGGAATGAGCAGTTCTTC
TRBJ2-7 TRBV5-1 NA CASTKAGRGTYEQYF TGCGCCAGCACCAAGGCCGGCCGGGGAACCTACGAGCAGTACTTC
TRBJ2-5 TRBV5-6 TRBD2 CASSTLGAGGRETQYF TGTGCCAGCAGCACCCTGGGAGCGGGGGGTAGGGAGACCCAGTACTTC
TRBJ1-2 TRBV6-1 TRBD1 CASSQGAYYGYTF TGTGCCAGCAGTCAGGGGGCCTACTATGGCTACACCTTC
TRBJ2-7 TRBV6-1 TRBD2 CALAEGHSYEQYF TGTGCCCTAGCGGAGGGGCACTCCTACGAGCAGTACTTC
TRBJ2-7 TRBV19 TRBD2 CASSKSTSGVYEQYF TGTGCCAGTAGTAAGTCGACTAGCGGTGTCTACGAGCAGTACTTC
TRBJ2-1 TRBV27 NA CASSPRGARQFF TGTGCCAGCAGTCCCCGGGGGGCAAGACAGTTCTTC
TRBJ1-1 TRBV4-3 NA CASSHGGGGNTEAFF TGCGCCAGCAGCCACGGAGGGGGGGGAAACACTGAAGCTTTCTTT
TRBJ2-7 TRBV19 TRBD1 CASSSGQGGGYEQYF TGTGCCAGTAGTAGCGGACAGGGAGGTGGGTACGAGCAGTACTTC
TRBJ1-6 TRBV5-8 TRBD1 CASSGKQGTHSPLHF TGTGCCAGCAGCGGGAAACAGGGGACCCATTCACCCCTCCACTTT
TRBJ1-4 TRBV6-5 NA CASSYKRGQSEKLFF TGTGCCAGCAGTTACAAGCGAGGACAGTCCGAAAAACTGTTTTTT
TRBJ2-3 TRBV5-4 TRBD2 CASSFGLAEDTQYF TGTGCCAGCAGCTTTGGACTAGCGGAGGATACGCAGTATTTT
TRBJ2-2 TRBV7-9 NA CASSRSDRELFF TGTGCCAGCAGCCGCAGTGACAGGGAGCTGTTTTTT
TRBJ1-6 TRBV7-2 TRBD1 CASSLAPDRVRPLHF TGTGCCAGCAGCCTCGCGCCGGACAGGGTTCGACCCCTCCACTTT
TRBJ2-7 TRBV6-6 NA CASSQGYYEQYF TGTGCCAGCAGCCAGGGATACTACGAGCAGTACTTC
TRBJ1-5 TRBV29-1 NA CSFQDPNQPQHF TGCAGCTTCCAGGATCCCAATCAGCCCCAGCATTTT
TRBJ2-2 TRBV18 NA CASAPRGPSNTGELFF TGTGCCAGCGCACCACGGGGGCCCTCGAACACCGGGGAGCTGTTTTTT
TRBJ1-5 TRBV19 NA CASSIVGGGGNQPQHF TGTGCCAGTAGTATAGTCGGGGGAGGGGGCAATCAGCCCCAGCATTTT
TRBJ1-2 TRBV19 NA CASRPIGQRYGYTF TGTGCCAGTAGACCAATCGGACAGCGCTATGGCTACACCTTC
TRBJ1-1 TRBV27 NA CASSLEPAARSEAFF TGTGCCAGCAGTTTAGAGCCAGCGGCGAGGTCTGAAGCTTTCTTT
TRBJ2-7 TRBV27 TRBD1 CATWDRGSSYEQYF TGTGCCACATGGGACAGGGGGAGTTCCTACGAGCAGTACTTC
TRBJ1-2 TRBV28 NA CASSLGSDYGYTF TGTGCCAGCAGTTTAGGCAGTGATTATGGCTACACCTTC
TRBJ1-4 TRBV18 NA CASSPVRDITEKLFF TGTGCCAGCTCACCCGTAAGGGACATTACTGAAAAACTGTTTTTT
TRBJ2-1 TRBV11-2 NA CASSPGTLYNEQFF TGTGCCAGCAGCCCCGGGACTCTTTACAATGAGCAGTTCTTC
TRBJ2-2 TRBV4-1 TRBD1 CASSPTGAGDTGELFF TGCGCCAGCAGCCCTACAGGGGCAGGCGACACCGGGGAGCTGTTTTTT
TRBJ2-1 TRBV30 NA CAWRAGGSYNEQFF TGTGCCTGGAGAGCAGGGGGGTCCTACAATGAGCAGTTCTTC
TRBJ1-5 TRBV19 TRBD1 CASSDRDRLTNQPQHF TGTGCCAGTAGTGACCGGGACAGGCTAACTAATCAGCCCCAGCATTTT
TRBJ2-7 TRBV2 TRBD2 CASRVGLAGAYEQYF TGTGCCAGCAGGGTAGGACTAGCGGGGGCCTACGAGCAGTACTTC
TRBJ2-7 TRBV4-1 NA CASSQELSAYEQYF TGCGCCAGCAGCCAAGAACTTAGCGCATACGAGCAGTACTTC
TRBJ2-7 TRBV6-5 NA CASSSTGFGNYEQYF TGTGCCAGCAGCTCCACAGGGTTTGGGAACTACGAGCAGTACTTC